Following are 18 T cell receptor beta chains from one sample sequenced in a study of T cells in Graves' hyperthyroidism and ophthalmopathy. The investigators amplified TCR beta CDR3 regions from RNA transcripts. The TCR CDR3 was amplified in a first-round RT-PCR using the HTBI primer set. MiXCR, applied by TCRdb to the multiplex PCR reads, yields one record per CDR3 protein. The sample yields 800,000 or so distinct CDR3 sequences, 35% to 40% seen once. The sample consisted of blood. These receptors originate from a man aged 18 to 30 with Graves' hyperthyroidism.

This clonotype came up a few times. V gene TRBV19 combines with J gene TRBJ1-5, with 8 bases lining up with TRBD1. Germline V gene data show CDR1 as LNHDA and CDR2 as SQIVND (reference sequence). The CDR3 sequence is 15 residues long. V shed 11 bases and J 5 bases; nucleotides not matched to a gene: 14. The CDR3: CAAGEGGTGDQPQHF. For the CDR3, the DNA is TGTGCCGCCGGAGAAGGCGGGACAGGCGATCAGCCCCAGCATTTT.

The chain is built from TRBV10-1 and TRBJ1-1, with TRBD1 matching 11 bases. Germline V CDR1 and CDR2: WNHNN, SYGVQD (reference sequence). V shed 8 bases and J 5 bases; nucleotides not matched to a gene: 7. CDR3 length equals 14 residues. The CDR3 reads CASGGTGGGTEAFF. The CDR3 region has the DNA TGCGCCAGCGGCGGGACAGGGGGAGGGACTGAAGCTTTCTTT.

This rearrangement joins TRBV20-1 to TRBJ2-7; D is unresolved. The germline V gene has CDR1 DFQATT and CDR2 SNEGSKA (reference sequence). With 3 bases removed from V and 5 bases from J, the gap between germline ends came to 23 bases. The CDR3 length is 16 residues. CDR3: CSARSGLAGQYDEQYF. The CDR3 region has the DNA TGCAGTGCTAGGTCGGGTCTGGCAGGTCAATACGACGAGCAGTACTTC.

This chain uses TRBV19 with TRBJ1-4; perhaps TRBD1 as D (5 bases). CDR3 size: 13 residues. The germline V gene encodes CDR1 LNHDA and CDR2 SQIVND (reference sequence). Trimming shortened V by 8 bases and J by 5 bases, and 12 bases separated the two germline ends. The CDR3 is CASSGPLNEKLFF. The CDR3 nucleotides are TGTGCCAGTTCGGGACCCCTAAATGAAAAACTGTTTTTT.

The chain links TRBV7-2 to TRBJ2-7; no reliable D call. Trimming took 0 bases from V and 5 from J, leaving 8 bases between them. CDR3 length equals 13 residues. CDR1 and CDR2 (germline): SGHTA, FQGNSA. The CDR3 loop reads CASSLAGYHEQYF. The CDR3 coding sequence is TGTGCCAGCAGCTTAGCGGGGTACCACGAGCAGTACTTC.

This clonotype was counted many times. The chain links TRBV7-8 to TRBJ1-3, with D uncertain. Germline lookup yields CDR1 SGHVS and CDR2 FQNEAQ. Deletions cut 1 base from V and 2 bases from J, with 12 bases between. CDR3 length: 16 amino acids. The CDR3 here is CASSLGAQSTGNTIYF. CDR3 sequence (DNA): TGTGCCAGCAGCTTAGGGGCCCAGAGTACTGGAAACACCATATATTTT.

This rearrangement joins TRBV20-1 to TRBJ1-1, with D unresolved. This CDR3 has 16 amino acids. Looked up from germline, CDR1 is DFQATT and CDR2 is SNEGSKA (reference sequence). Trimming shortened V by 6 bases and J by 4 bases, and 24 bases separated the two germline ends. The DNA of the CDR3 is TGCAGTGCCTCCCCCGACGGAGCTGTTCTGGGCACTGAAGCTTTCTTT. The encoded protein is CSASPDGAVLGTEAFF.

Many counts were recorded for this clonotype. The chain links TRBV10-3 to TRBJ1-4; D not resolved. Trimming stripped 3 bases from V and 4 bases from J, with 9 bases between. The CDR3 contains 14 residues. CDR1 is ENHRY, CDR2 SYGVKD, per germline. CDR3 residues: CAISDTENNEKLFF. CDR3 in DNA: TGTGCCATCAGTGACACAGAGAATAATGAAAAACTGTTTTTT.

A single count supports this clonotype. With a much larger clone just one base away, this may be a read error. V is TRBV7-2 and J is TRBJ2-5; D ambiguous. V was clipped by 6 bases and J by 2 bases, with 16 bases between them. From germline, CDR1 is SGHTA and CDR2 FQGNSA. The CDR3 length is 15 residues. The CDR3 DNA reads TGTGCCAGCAGGGGCCCAGCGTCAGGTCAAGAGACCCAGTACTTC. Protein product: CASRGPASGQETQYF.

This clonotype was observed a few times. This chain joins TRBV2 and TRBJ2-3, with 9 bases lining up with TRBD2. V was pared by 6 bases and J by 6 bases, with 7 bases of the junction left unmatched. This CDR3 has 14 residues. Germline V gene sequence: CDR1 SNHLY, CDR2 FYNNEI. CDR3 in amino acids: CASRGVAGADTQYF. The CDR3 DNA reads TGTGCCAGCAGGGGAGTAGCGGGAGCTGATACGCAGTATTTT.

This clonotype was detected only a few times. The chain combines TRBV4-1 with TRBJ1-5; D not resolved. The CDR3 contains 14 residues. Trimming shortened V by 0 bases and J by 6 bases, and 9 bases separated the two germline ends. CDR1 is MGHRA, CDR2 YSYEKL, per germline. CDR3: CASSQEREAQPQHF. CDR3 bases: TGCGCCAGCAGCCAAGAGAGGGAGGCTCAGCCCCAGCATTTT.

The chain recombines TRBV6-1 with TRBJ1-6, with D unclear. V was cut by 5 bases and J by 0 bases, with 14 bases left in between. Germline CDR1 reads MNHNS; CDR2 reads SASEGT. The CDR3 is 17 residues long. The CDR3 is CASSLSAESSYNSPLHF. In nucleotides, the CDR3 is TGTGCCAGCAGTTTATCGGCAGAGAGCTCCTATAATTCACCCCTCCACTTT.

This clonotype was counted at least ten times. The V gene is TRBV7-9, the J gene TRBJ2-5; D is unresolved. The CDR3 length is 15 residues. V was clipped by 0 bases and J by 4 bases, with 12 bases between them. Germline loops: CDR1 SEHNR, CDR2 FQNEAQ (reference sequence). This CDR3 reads CASSLAMAVPETQYF. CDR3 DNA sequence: TGTGCCAGCAGCTTAGCTATGGCGGTACCAGAGACCCAGTACTTC.

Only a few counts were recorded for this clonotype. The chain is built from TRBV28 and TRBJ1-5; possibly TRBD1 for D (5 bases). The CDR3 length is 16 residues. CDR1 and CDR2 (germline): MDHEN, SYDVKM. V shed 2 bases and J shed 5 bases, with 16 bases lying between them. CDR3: CASSLDVGTMDQPQHF. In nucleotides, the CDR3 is TGTGCCAGCAGTTTAGACGTCGGGACTATGGATCAGCCCCAGCATTTT. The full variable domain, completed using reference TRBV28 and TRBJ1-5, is DVKVTQSSRYLVKRTGEKVFLECVQDMDHENMFWYRQDPGLGLRLIYFSYDVKMKEKGDIPEGYSVSREKKERFSLILESASTNQTSMYLCASSLDVGTMDQPQHFGDGTRLSIL.

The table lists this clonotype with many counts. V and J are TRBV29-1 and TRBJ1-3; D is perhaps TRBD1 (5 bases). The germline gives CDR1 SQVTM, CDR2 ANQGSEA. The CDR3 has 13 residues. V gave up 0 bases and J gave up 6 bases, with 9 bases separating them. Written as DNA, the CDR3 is TGCAGCGTTGAAGAGACAGAGGCAAACACCATATATTTT. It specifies CSVEETEANTIYF.

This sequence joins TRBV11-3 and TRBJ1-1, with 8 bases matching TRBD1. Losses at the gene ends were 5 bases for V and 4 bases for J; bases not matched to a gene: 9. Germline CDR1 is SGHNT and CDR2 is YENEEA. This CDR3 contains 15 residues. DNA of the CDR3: TGTGCCAGCAGCCCCGAGCAGGGGGCGGGCACTGAAGCTTTCTTT. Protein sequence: CASSPEQGAGTEAFF.

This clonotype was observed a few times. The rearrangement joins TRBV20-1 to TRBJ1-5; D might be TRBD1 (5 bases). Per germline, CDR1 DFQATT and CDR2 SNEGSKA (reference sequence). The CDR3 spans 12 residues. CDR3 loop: CSLGQADQPQHF. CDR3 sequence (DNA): TGCAGCCTGGGGCAGGCTGATCAGCCCCAGCATTTT.

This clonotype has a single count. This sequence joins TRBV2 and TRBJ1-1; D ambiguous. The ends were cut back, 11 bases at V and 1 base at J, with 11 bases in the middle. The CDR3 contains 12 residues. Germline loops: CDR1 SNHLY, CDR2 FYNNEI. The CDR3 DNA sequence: TGTGCCGGAGATAGCGGGAACACTGAAGCTTTCTTT. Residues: CAGDSGNTEAFF.